The 31 T cell receptor beta chains presented below share a single source sample, sequenced in a study of blood T cell repertoires in COVID-19. TCRdb's table, derived via immunoSEQ multiplex PCR, lists solely in-frame clones and lacks some. This table holds about 140,000 clones, about 70% found once. The sequencing sample was made of peripheral blood. The receptors originated from an elderly man with acute or convalescent COVID-19.

This chain links TRBV6-5 with TRBJ2-7, with D maybe TRBD2 (7 bases). Trimming took off 7 bases at V and 5 bases at J, with 21 bases between the two ends. The CDR3 is 15 residues long. Germline CDR1 reads MNHEY; CDR2 reads SVGAGI. CDR3 amino acids: CASTPRGGRSHEQYF. DNA of the CDR3: TGTGCCAGCACCCCAAGGGGGGGGCGCAGCCACGAGCAGTACTTC.

This sequence joins TRBV10-3 and TRBJ1-1, with D unresolved. Trimming removed 10 bases from V and 4 bases from J, with 16 bases in between. The CDR3 contains 13 residues. Germline V lookup: CDR1 ENHRY, CDR2 SYGVKD. In DNA form, the CDR3 reads TGTGCCACGGGCGGTAATCGGGGCACTGAAGCTTTCTTT. Translation gives CATGGNRGTEAFF.

This clone was recorded a few times. This chain connects TRBV6-1 to TRBJ2-5, with TRBD2 matching over 11 bases. CDR3 length equals 14 residues. The V gene end was trimmed by 6 bases and the J gene end by 4 bases; junction bases not matched to a gene: 4. The V gene's germline CDR1 is MNHNS and CDR2 SASEGT. This CDR3 reads CASSSGTSGETQYF. The CDR3, as DNA: TGTGCCAGCAGCTCCGGGACTAGCGGAGAGACCCAGTACTTC.

The CDR3 protein is CASSQGARETQYF. The CDR3, as DNA: TGTGCCAGCAGCCAGGGGGCGAGAGAGACCCAGTACTTC. The rearrangement links TRBV7-3 to TRBJ2-5; 8 bases fit TRBD1. The J segment lost 4 bases and the V segment lost 5 bases, leaving 3 bases of the junction unmatched. CDR1 is SGHTA, CDR2 FQGTGA, per germline. This CDR3 is 13 amino acids long.

This chain connects TRBV30 to TRBJ1-5; 10 bases match TRBD1. The CDR3 loop spans 15 amino acids. The V gene's germline CDR1 is GTSNPN and CDR2 SVGIG (reference sequence). V lost 5 bases, J lost 4 bases, and 8 bases stayed unmatched. The CDR3 sequence: CAWRDRGRTNQPQHF. The CDR3 DNA reads TGTGCCTGGCGAGACAGGGGGCGGACAAATCAGCCCCAGCATTTT.

This chain joins TRBV28 and TRBJ1-2; 9 positions agree with TRBD1. The CDR3 loop spans 13 amino acids. After removal of 6 bases from V and 8 bases from J, the junction contained 7 bases not matched to a gene. The germline CDR1 and CDR2 sequences are MDHEN and SYDVKM. The DNA of the CDR3 is TGTGCCAGCAGCACCGGGACAGGGTCGGGCTACACCTTC. It specifies CASSTGTGSGYTF.

This sequence joins TRBV6-2 or TRBV6-3 and TRBJ1-5; 7 nucleotides match TRBD1. Trimming at V came to 5 bases and at J to 7 bases, leaving 8 bases not matched to a gene. This CDR3 has 14 amino acids. Germline V gene data show CDR1 as MNHEY and CDR2 as SVGEGT. The CDR3, as DNA: TGTGCCAGCAGTAACCAGGGGGTACGGCAGCCCCAGCATTTT. Protein: CASSNQGVRQPQHF.

The V and J genes are TRBV14 and TRBJ1-2; D ambiguous. The CDR3 length is 14 residues. Trimming shortened V by 2 bases and J by 5 bases, and 12 bases separated the two germline ends. Per germline, CDR1 SGHDN and CDR2 FVKESK. The CDR3 sequence: CASSQLLQPYGYTF. The CDR3 DNA sequence: TGTGCCAGCAGCCAATTATTACAGCCTTATGGCTACACCTTC.

The chain has TRBV7-9 and TRBJ2-2; tentative D call: TRBD1 (6 bases). Germline V gene data show CDR1 as SEHNR and CDR2 as FQNEAQ (reference sequence). The V and J ends lost 4 bases and 2 bases respectively, with 14 bases between them. CDR3 length: 16 amino acids. CDR3 in amino acids: CASSSPQDRNTGELFF. CDR3 coding DNA: TGTGCCAGCAGCTCTCCTCAGGACAGAAACACCGGGGAGCTGTTTTTT.

The rearrangement uses TRBV5-1 and TRBJ2-1; a weak D match, TRBD2 (5 bases). This CDR3 spans 14 amino acids. The V end lost 0 bases, the J end lost 6 bases, and 10 bases lay between the germline ends. CDR1 SGHRS and CDR2 YFSETQ come from the germline V gene. CDR3 loop: CASSLEVGGNEQFF. The CDR3 nucleotides are TGCGCCAGCAGCTTGGAGGTTGGAGGCAATGAGCAGTTCTTC.

The rearrangement links TRBV5-1 to TRBJ2-3, with TRBD2 identical over 11 bases. Germline lookup yields CDR1 SGHRS and CDR2 YFSETQ. CDR3 size: 15 residues. The ends lost 5 bases at V and 7 bases at J; junction bases unmatched: 9. The CDR3 protein is CASSSLAGGTNTQYF. CDR3 nucleotides: TGCGCCAGCAGTTCGCTAGCGGGGGGTACTAATACGCAGTATTTT.

This clone was seen once. The V call is TRBV18, the J call TRBJ1-6; no firm D call. CDR3 length equals 14 residues. Germline CDR1 and CDR2: KGHSH and LQKENI. The ends were cut back, 2 bases at V and 9 bases at J, with 11 bases in the middle. The CDR3 loop reads CASSPSVGGSPLHF. The CDR3 DNA follows: TGTGCCAGCTCACCATCGGTAGGCGGTTCACCCCTCCACTTT.

The chain is built from TRBV7-2 and TRBJ1-5, with a possible D match to TRBD1 (5 bases). V was cut by 5 bases and J by 6 bases, with 11 bases left in between. The germline V gene encodes CDR1 SGHTA and CDR2 FQGNSA. This CDR3 spans 13 amino acids. The CDR3 DNA sequence: TGTGCCAGCAGCGTTCAGGGTAGTCAGCCCCAGCATTTT. The encoded protein is CASSVQGSQPQHF.

V is TRBV7-9 and J is TRBJ2-6, with a tentative D call TRBD2 (5 bases). The CDR3 runs to 18 residues. CDR1 is SEHNR and CDR2 is FQNEAQ in the germline V gene (reference sequence). Deletions cut 6 bases from V and 1 base from J, with 19 bases between. The CDR3 reads CASSLTRGTKSGANVLTF. The CDR3 coding sequence is TGTGCCAGCAGTTTAACCCGGGGAACAAAATCTGGGGCCAACGTCCTGACTTTC.

This chain joins TRBV29-1 and TRBJ1-1; 7 bases are shared with TRBD1. With 6 bases clipped from V and 7 bases from J, the junction kept 11 bases outside the gene matches. CDR1 SQVTM and CDR2 ANQGSEA come from the germline V gene. The CDR3 contains 13 residues. CDR3 amino acids: CSVTPTGASEAFF. The CDR3 DNA is TGCAGCGTGACCCCTACAGGGGCGAGTGAAGCTTTCTTT.

The chain carries TRBV3-1 (or the pseudogene TRBV3-2) and TRBJ2-1, with 11 nucleotides matching TRBD2. This CDR3 comprises 22 residues. V trimming: 0 bases; J trimming: 3 bases; junction bases outside the gene matches: 19. Germline V gene sequence: CDR1 LGHDT, CDR2 YNNKEL (reference sequence). The CDR3 sequence: CASSQDGVLAGGPMDNYNEQFF. The CDR3 region has the DNA TGTGCCAGCAGCCAAGATGGGGTGCTAGCGGGGGGCCCAATGGATAACTACAATGAGCAGTTCTTC.

V usage is TRBV6-6 and J usage is TRBJ2-7; 10 nucleotides align to TRBD1. With 4 bases clipped from V and 4 bases from J, the junction kept 4 bases outside the gene matches. Germline CDR1 MNHNY, CDR2 SVGAGI (reference sequence). This CDR3 comprises 14 residues. CDR3 bases: TGTGCCAGCAGTTCTCCGGGACAGGGGTACGAGCAGTACTTC. This translates into CASSSPGQGYEQYF.

CDR3 DNA sequence: TGTGCCAGCAGCCAAGCGAGGGGGCGCGAAGGTGGCTACACCTTC. Its protein is CASSQARGREGGYTF. The gene calls are TRBV3-1 (or the pseudogene TRBV3-2) and TRBJ1-2; 7 nucleotides match TRBD1. Per germline, CDR1 LGHDT and CDR2 YNNKEL (reference sequence). V was clipped by 1 base and J by 7 bases; unmatched bases: 9. The CDR3 extends over 15 amino acids.

This chain connects TRBV2 to TRBJ2-3; tentatively, D is TRBD1 (6 bases). There are 12 residues in the CDR3. CDR1 and CDR2 (germline): SNHLY, FYNNEI. V gave up 6 bases and J gave up 7 bases, with 11 bases separating them. CDR3: CASRVWDNTQYF. The CDR3, as DNA: TGTGCCAGCAGAGTCTGGGACAATACGCAGTATTTT. Together with reference TRBV2 and TRBJ2-3, the CDR3 gives the full variable domain: EPEVTQTPSHQVTQMGQEVILRCVPISNHLYFYWYRQILGQKVEFLVSFYNNEISEKSEIFDDQFSVERPDGSNFTLKIRSTKLEDSAMYFCASRVWDNTQYFGPGTRLTVL.

Regarding this clone: This may be a read error: a much more frequent sequence differs by one nucleotide. The rearrangement links TRBV7-9 to TRBJ2-7; 10 nucleotides align to TRBD1. This CDR3 comprises 13 residues. From germline, CDR1 is SEHNR and CDR2 FQNEAQ (reference sequence). V shed 5 bases and J 3 bases; nucleotides not matched to a gene: 1. CDR3 loop: CASSRDRGYEQYF. CDR3 DNA: TGTGCCAGCAGCCGGGACAGGGGCTACGAGCAGTACTTC.

The chain combines TRBV6-6 with TRBJ1-5; TRBD1 might be the D (5 bases). The V and J ends lost 4 bases and 0 bases respectively, with 13 bases between them. The germline CDR1 and CDR2 sequences are MNHNY and SVGAGI (reference sequence). The CDR3 covers 16 residues. The CDR3 here is CASSSTDRNSNQPQHF. Here the CDR3 DNA reads TGTGCCAGCAGTTCGACCGACAGAAATAGCAATCAGCCCCAGCATTTT.

The J gene is TRBJ2-1, the V gene TRBV15; D is unclear. CDR3 length equals 13 residues. Between the trimmed V and J ends, which lost 5 bases and 8 bases, there was a span of 13 bases. The germline V gene has CDR1 LNHNV and CDR2 YYDKDF (reference sequence). The DNA for the CDR3 is TGTGCCACCAGCGAATTTAGCATCCATGAGCAGTTCTTC. Translating gives CATSEFSIHEQFF. Full variable domain (outside the CDR3, taken from reference TRBV15 and TRBJ2-1): DAMVIQNPRYQVTQFGKPVTLSCSQTLNHNVMYWYQQKSSQAPKLLFHYYDKDFNNEADTPDNFQSRRPNTSFCFLDIRSPGLGDTAMYLCATSEFSIHEQFFGPGTRLTVL.

V is TRBV19 and J is TRBJ2-4; D is undetermined. CDR3 length: 13 residues. Germline V lookup: CDR1 LNHDA, CDR2 SQIVND (reference sequence). Trimming removed 11 bases at V and 0 bases at J, with 11 bases between. CDR3 sequence (DNA): TGTGCCTCAGCGATTCTAGCCAAAAACATTCAGTACTTC. It encodes CASAILAKNIQYF.

V usage is TRBV6-2 or TRBV6-3 and J usage is TRBJ2-7; D gene uncertain. Trimming removed 2 bases from V and 0 bases from J, with 5 bases in between. The germline CDR1 and CDR2 sequences are MNHEY and SVGEGT. The CDR3 runs 13 residues. The CDR3 is CASSYTNSYEQYF. The CDR3 DNA sequence: TGTGCCAGCAGTTACACAAACTCCTACGAGCAGTACTTC.

The chain carries TRBV2 and TRBJ1-5; a weak D match, TRBD1 (6 bases). The CDR3 runs to 14 residues. Looked up from germline, CDR1 is SNHLY and CDR2 is FYNNEI. With 2 bases removed from V and 7 bases from J, the gap between germline ends came to 12 bases. The CDR3 protein is CASSESRGGQPQHF. CDR3 sequence (DNA): TGTGCCAGCAGTGAAAGCAGGGGTGGGCAGCCCCAGCATTTT.

This chain connects TRBV7-3 to TRBJ1-1, with a possible D match to TRBD1 (5 bases). Germline V gene sequence: CDR1 SGHTA, CDR2 FQGTGA. V was shortened by 2 bases and J by 7 bases, with 26 bases between the two germline ends. The length of the CDR3 is 18 residues. The CDR3 is CASSLLGLGFRGMDEAFF. The CDR3 region has the DNA TGTGCCAGCAGCTTATTGGGTTTGGGTTTTCGGGGGATGGATGAAGCTTTCTTT.

This clone was found a few times. The chain employs TRBV3-1 (or the pseudogene TRBV3-2) and TRBJ2-5; D may be TRBD1 (6 bases). Germline CDR1 is LGHDT and CDR2 is YNNKEL (reference sequence). The CDR3 runs to 15 residues. V lost 5 bases and J 5 bases, leaving 18 bases between the germline ends. The CDR3 sequence is CASSTGTLSGETQYF. The CDR3 DNA reads as TGTGCCAGCAGCACCGGGACACTTTCAGGGGAGACCCAGTACTTC.

In its sample, this clone was seen a few times. The chain uses TRBV29-1 and TRBJ2-2; the D gene is possibly TRBD1 (5 bases). The CDR3 extends over 14 amino acids. Per the germline V gene, CDR1 is SQVTM and CDR2 is ANQGSEA. V was shortened by 0 bases and J by 7 bases, with 12 bases between the two germline ends. CDR3 region: CSVEEMSRGGELFF. CDR3 sequence (DNA): TGCAGCGTTGAAGAAATGTCTAGGGGCGGGGAGCTGTTTTTT.

This clone was observed a single time. V and J are TRBV3-1 (or the pseudogene TRBV3-2) and TRBJ1-1, with unresolved D. CDR3 size: 13 residues. V was shortened by 2 bases and J by 3 bases, with 7 bases between the two germline ends. Germline assignment: CDR1 LGHDT and CDR2 YNNKEL (reference sequence). CDR3 nucleotides: TGTGCCAGCAGCCAACTAAAAGACACTGAAGCTTTCTTT. Translating gives CASSQLKDTEAFF.

The chain joins TRBV30 to TRBJ2-6; D call uncertain. Germline V gene lookup returns CDR1 GTSNPN and CDR2 SVGIG (reference sequence). The CDR3 has 12 residues. V shed 8 bases and J shed 6 bases, with 11 bases lying between them. CDR3 in amino acids: CAGLTQANVLTF. CDR3 DNA: TGTGCCGGTCTAACCCAGGCCAACGTCCTGACTTTC.

J is TRBJ2-2 and V is TRBV28; 7 bases match TRBD2. V trimming: 7 bases; J trimming: 5 bases; junction bases outside the gene matches: 13. CDR3 length: 16 amino acids. Germline V gene sequence: CDR1 MDHEN, CDR2 SYDVKM. The CDR3 sequence is CASTSLRDYRTGELFF. The DNA for the CDR3 is TGTGCCAGCACTTCTCTGCGGGACTACCGGACCGGGGAGCTGTTTTTT.